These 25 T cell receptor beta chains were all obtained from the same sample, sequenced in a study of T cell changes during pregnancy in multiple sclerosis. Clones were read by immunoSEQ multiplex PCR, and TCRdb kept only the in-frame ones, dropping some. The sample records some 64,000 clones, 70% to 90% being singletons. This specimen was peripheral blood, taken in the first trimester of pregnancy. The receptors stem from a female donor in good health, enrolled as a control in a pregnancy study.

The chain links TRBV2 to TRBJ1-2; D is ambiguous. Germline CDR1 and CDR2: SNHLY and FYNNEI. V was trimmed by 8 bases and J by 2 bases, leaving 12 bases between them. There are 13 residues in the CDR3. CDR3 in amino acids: CASEKGRNYGYTF. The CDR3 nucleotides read TGTGCCAGCGAGAAAGGGAGAAACTATGGCTACACCTTC.

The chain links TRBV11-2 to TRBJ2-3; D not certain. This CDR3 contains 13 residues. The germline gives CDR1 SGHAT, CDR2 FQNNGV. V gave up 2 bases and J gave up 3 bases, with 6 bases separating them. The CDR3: CASSLSWTDTQYF. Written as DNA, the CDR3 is TGTGCCAGCAGCTTAAGCTGGACAGATACGCAGTATTTT.

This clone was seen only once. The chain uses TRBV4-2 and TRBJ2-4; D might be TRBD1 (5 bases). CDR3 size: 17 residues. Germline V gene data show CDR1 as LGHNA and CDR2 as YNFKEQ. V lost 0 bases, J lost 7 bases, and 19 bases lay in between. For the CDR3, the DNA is TGTGCCAGCAGCCAAGATGCCGTACCAGGGAACGGGAACATTCAGTACTTC. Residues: CASSQDAVPGNGNIQYF.

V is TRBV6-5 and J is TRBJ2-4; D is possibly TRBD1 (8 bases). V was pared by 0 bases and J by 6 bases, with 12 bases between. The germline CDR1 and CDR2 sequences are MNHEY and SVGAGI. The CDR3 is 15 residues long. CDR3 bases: TGTGCCAGCAGTTACTCTACAGGGGGGGGAAACATTCAGTACTTC. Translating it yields CASSYSTGGGNIQYF.

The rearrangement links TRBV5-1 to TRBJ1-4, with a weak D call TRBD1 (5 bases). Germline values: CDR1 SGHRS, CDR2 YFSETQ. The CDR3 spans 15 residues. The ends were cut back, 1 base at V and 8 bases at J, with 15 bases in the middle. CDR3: CASSLWAGREEKLFF. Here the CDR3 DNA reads TGCGCCAGCAGCTTGTGGGCAGGGCGGGAAGAAAAACTGTTTTTT.

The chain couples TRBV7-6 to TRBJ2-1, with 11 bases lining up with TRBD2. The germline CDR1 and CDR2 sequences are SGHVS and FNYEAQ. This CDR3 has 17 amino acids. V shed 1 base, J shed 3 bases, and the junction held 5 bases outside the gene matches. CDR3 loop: CASSLEASGGFYNEQFF. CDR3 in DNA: TGTGCCAGCAGCTTAGAAGCTAGCGGGGGGTTCTACAATGAGCAGTTCTTC.

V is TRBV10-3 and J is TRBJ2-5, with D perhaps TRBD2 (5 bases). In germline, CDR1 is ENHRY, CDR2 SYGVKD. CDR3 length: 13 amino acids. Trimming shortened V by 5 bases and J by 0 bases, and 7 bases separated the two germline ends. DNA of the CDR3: TGTGCCATCAGTCGGGGATACCAAGAGACCCAGTACTTC. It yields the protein CAISRGYQETQYF.

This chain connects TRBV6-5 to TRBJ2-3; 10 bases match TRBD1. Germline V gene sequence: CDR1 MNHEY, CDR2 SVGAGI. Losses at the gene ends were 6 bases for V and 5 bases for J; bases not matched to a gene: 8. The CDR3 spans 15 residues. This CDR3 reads CASSPGTGEVDTQYF. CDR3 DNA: TGTGCCAGCAGCCCCGGGACAGGGGAGGTAGATACGCAGTATTTT.

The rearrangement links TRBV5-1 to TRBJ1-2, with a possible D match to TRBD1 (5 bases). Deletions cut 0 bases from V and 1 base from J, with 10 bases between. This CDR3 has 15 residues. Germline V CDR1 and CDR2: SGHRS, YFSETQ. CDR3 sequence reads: CASSLEAGNNYGYTF. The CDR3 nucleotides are TGCGCCAGCAGCTTGGAGGCAGGGAATAACTATGGCTACACCTTC.

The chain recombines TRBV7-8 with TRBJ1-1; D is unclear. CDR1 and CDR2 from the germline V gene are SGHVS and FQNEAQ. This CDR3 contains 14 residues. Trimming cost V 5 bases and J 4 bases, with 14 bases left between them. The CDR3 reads CASSVLGVSTEAFF. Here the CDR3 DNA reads TGTGCCAGCAGCGTCCTCGGGGTATCCACTGAAGCTTTCTTT.

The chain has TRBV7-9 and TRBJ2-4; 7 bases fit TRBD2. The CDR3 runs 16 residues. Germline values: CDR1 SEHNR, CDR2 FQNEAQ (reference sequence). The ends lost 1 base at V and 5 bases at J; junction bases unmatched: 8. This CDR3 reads CASSLGSGEAENIQYF. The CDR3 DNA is TGTGCCAGCAGCTTAGGCAGCGGGGAAGCGGAAAACATTCAGTACTTC. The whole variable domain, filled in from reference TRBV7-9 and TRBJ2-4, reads DTGVSQNPRHKITKRGQNVTFRCDPISEHNRLYWYRQTLGQGPEFLTYFQNEAQLEKSRLLSDRFSAERPKGSFSTLEIQRTEQGDSAMYLCASSLGSGEAENIQYFGAGTRLSVL.

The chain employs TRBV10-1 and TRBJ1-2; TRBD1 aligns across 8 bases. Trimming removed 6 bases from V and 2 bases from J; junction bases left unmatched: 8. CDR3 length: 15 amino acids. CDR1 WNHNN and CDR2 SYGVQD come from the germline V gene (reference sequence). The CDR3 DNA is TGCGCCAGCAGCCCCACCGGGACAGGAAACTATGGCTACACCTTC. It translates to CASSPTGTGNYGYTF.

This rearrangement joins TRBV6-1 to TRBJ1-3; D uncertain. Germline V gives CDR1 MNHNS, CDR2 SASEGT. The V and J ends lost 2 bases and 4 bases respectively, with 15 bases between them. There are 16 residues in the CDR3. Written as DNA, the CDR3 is TGTGCCAGCAGTGAATGGGATGGAGGGTCCGGAAACACCATATATTTT. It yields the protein CASSEWDGGSGNTIYF.

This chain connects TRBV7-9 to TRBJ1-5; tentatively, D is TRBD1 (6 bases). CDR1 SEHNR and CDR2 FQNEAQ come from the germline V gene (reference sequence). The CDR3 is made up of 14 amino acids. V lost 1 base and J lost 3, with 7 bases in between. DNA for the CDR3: TGTGCCAGCAGCTTAGGGGGGCTCAATCAGCCCCAGCATTTT. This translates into CASSLGGLNQPQHF.

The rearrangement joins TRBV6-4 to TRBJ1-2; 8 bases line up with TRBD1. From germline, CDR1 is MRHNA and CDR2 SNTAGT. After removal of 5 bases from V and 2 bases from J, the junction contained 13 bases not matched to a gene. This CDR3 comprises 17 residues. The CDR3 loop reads CASSPYPGTGDNYGYTF. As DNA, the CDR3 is TGTGCCAGCAGTCCCTACCCCGGGACAGGAGACAACTATGGCTACACCTTC.

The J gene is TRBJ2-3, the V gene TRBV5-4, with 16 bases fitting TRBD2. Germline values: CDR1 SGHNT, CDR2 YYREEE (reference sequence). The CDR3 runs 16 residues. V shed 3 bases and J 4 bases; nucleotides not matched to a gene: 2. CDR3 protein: CASSSGLAGGADTQYF. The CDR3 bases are TGTGCCAGCAGCTCGGGACTAGCGGGGGGGGCAGATACGCAGTATTTT.

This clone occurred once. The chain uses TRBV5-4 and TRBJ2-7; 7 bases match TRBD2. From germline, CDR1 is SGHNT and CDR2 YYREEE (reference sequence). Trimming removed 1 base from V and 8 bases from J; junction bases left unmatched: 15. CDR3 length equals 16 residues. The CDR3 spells CASSLSRGGDTSQQYF. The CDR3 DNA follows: TGTGCCAGCAGCTTGAGCCGGGGAGGGGATACGAGTCAGCAGTACTTC.

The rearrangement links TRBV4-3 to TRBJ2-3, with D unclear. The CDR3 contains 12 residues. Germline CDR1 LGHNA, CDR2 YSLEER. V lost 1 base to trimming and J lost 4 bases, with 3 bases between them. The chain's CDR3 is CASSQVSDTQYF. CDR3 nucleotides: TGCGCCAGCAGCCAAGTCTCAGATACGCAGTATTTT.

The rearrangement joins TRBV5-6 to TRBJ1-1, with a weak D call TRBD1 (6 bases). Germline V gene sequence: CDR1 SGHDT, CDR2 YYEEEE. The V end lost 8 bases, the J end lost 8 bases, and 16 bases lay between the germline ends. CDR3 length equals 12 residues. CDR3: CARRDKHPEAFF. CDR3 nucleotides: TGTGCCAGAAGGGACAAGCACCCCGAAGCTTTCTTT.

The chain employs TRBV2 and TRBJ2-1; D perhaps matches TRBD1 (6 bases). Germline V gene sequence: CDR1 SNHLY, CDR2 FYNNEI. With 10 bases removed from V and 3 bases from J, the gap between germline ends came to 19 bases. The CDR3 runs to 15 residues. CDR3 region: CATRTRQERYNEQFF. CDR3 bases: TGTGCCACCAGAACTAGACAGGAGCGCTACAATGAGCAGTTCTTC.

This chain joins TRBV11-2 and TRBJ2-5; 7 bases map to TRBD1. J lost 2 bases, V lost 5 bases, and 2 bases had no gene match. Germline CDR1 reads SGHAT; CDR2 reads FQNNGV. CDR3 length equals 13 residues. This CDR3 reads CASSTDRQETQYF. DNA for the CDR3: TGTGCCAGCAGCACGGACAGGCAAGAGACCCAGTACTTC.

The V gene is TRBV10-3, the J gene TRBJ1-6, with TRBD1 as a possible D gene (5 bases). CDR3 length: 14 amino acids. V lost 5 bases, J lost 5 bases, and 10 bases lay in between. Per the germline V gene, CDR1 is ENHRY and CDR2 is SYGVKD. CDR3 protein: CAISPQGNNSPLHF. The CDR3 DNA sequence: TGTGCCATCAGTCCTCAGGGTAATAATTCACCCCTCCACTTT.

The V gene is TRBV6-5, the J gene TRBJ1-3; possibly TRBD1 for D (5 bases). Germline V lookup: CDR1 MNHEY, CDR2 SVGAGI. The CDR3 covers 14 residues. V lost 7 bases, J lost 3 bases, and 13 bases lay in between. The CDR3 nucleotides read TGTGCCAGCACCGATTGGGGGGGTGGAAACACCATATATTTT. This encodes CASTDWGGGNTIYF.

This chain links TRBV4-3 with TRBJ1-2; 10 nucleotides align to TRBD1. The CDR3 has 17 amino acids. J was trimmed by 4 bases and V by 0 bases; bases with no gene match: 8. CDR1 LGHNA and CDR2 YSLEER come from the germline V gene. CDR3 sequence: CASSQDRFRDRGYGYTF. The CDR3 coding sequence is TGCGCCAGCAGCCAAGATCGATTCCGGGACAGGGGCTATGGCTACACCTTC.

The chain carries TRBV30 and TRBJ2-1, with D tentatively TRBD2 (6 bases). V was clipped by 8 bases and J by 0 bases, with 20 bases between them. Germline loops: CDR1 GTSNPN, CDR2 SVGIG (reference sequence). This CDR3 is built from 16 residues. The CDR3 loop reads CAVASSAGSSYNEQFF. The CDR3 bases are TGTGCCGTCGCCAGTAGTGCGGGGAGCTCCTACAATGAGCAGTTCTTC.